This T cell receptor beta chain was sequenced for a study of blood T cell repertoires in COVID-19. This CDR3 comprises 17 residues. Germline lookup yields CDR1 KGHSH and CDR2 LQKENI. J lost 0 bases, V lost 1 base, and 8 bases had no gene match. Method: immunoSEQ multiplex PCR; TCRdb's copy keeps in-frame clones and lacks some. The sample consists of 250,000 to 300,000 clones, more than 85% of them appearing once. The genes are TRBV18 and TRBJ1-1; 7 nucleotides line up with TRBD1. Source material: peripheral blood. The origin of this receptor is a woman aged 55 to 70 with COVID-19, enrolled during active disease. The CDR3 DNA reads TGTGCCAGCTCACCACGGAGGGGGCGACAAATGAACACTGAAGCTTTCTTT. Translating gives CASSPRRGRQMNTEAFF.